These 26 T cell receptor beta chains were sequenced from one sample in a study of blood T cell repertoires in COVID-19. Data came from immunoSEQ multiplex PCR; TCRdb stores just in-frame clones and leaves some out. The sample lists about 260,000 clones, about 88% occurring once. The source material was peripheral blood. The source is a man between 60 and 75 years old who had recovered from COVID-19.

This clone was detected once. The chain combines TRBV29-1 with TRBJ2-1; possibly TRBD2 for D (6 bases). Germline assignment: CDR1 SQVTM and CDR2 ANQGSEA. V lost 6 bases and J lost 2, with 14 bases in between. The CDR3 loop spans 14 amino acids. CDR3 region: CSVRVAGPYNEQFF. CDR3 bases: TGCAGCGTGCGGGTGGCGGGGCCCTACAATGAGCAGTTCTTC.

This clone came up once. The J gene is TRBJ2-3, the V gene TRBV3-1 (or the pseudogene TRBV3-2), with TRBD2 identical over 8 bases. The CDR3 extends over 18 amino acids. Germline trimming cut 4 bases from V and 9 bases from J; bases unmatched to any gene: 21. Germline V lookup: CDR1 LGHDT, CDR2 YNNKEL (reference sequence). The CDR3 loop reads CASSPRTHQTGGPGTQYF. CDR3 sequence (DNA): TGTGCCAGCAGCCCTCGAACCCACCAAACGGGGGGGCCCGGGACGCAGTATTTT.

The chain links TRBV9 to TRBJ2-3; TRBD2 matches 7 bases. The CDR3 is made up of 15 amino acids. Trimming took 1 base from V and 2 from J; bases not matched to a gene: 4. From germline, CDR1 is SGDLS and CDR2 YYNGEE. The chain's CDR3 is CASSVSQRDTDTQYF. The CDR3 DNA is TGTGCCAGCAGCGTAAGCCAGCGGGACACAGATACGCAGTATTTT.

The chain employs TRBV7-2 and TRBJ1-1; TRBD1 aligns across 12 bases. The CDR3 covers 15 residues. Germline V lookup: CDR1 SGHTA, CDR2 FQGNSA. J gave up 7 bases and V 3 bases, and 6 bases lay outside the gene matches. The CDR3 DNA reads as TGTGCCAGCAGCTTGGGACAGGGGGCTTGGGGTGAAGCTTTCTTT. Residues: CASSLGQGAWGEAFF.

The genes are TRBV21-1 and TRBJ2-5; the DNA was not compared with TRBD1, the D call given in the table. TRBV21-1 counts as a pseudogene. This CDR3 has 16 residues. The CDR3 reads CASSKRHDPMGETQYF. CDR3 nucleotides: TGTGCCAGCAGCAAGAGACACGACCCGATGGGAGAGACCCAGTACTTC.

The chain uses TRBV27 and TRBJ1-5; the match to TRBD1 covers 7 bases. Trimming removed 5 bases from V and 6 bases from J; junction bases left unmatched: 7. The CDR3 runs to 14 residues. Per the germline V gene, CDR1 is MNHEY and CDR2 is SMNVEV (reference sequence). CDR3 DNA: TGTGCCAGCAGTCCAACAGGGGCAGGTCAGCCCCAGCATTTT. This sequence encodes CASSPTGAGQPQHF.

DNA for the CDR3: TGCGCCAGCAGCTTGGTGGGGGCGGACACCGGGGAGCTGTTTTTT. Encoded protein: CASSLVGADTGELFF. The V call is TRBV5-1, the J call TRBJ2-2; weak D call: TRBD1 (6 bases). Germline assignment: CDR1 SGHRS and CDR2 YFSETQ. The length of the CDR3 is 15 residues. V was cut by 0 bases and J by 3 bases, with 9 bases left in between.

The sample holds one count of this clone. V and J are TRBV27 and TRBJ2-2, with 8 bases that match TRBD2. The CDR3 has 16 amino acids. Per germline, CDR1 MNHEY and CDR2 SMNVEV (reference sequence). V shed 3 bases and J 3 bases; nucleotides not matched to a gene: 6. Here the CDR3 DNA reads TGTGCCAGCAGTTTTGGGACTAGAGCCGACACCGGGGAGCTGTTTTTT. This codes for CASSFGTRADTGELFF.

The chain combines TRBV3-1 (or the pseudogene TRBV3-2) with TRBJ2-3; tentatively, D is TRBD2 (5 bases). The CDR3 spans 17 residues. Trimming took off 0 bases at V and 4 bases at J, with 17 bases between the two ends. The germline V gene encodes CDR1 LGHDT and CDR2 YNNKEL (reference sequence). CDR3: CASSQDLQPRAADTQYF. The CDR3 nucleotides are TGTGCCAGCAGCCAAGACCTCCAGCCGAGGGCGGCAGATACGCAGTATTTT.

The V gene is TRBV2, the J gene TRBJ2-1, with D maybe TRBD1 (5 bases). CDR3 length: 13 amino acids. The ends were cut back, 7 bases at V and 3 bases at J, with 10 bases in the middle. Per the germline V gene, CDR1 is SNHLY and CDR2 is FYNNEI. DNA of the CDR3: TGTGCCAGCATCCGCAGGGTCTACAATGAGCAGTTCTTC. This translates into CASIRRVYNEQFF. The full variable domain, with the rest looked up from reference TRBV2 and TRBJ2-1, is EPEVTQTPSHQVTQMGQEVILRCVPISNHLYFYWYRQILGQKVEFLVSFYNNEISEKSEIFDDQFSVERPDGSNFTLKIRSTKLEDSAMYFCASIRRVYNEQFFGPGTRLTVL.

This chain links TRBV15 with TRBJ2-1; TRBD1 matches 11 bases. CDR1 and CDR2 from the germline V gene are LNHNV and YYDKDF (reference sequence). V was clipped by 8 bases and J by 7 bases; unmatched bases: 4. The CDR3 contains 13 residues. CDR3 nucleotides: TGTGCCACCCCCGGACAGGGGGCTAATGAGCAGTTCTTC. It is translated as CATPGQGANEQFF.

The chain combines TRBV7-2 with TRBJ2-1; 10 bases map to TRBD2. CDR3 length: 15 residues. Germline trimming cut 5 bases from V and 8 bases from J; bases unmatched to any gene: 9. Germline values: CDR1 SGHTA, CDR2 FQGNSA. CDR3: CASSQVLAGTDEQFF. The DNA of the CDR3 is TGTGCCAGCAGCCAAGTACTAGCGGGGACGGATGAGCAGTTCTTC.

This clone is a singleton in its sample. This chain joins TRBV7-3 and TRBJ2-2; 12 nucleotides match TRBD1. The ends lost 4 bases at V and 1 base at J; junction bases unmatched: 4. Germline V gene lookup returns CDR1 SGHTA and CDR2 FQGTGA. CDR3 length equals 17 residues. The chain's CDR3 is CASSSRDRGLNTGELFF. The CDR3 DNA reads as TGTGCCAGCAGCTCCCGGGACAGGGGGCTGAACACCGGGGAGCTGTTTTTT. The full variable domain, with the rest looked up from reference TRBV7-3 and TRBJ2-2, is GAGVSQTPSNKVTEKGKYVELRCDPISGHTALYWYRQSLGQGPEFLIYFQGTGAADDSGLPNDRFFAVRPEGSVSTLKIQRTERGDSAVYLCASSSRDRGLNTGELFFGEGSRLTVL.

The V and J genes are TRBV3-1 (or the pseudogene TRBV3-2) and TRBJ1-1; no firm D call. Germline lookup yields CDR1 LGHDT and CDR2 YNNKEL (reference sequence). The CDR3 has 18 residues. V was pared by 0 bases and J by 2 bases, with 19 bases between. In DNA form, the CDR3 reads TGTGCCAGCAGCCAAGATCTGGTAGGGAGCTTTAGTAACACTGAAGCTTTCTTT. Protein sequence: CASSQDLVGSFSNTEAFF.

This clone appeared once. CDR3 in DNA: TGTGCCAGCAGCCCCGCAAGCCAGAACACTGAAGCTTTCTTT. Protein sequence: CASSPASQNTEAFF. V gene TRBV7-3 combines with J gene TRBJ1-1, with D unclear. The CDR3 runs 14 residues. Between the trimmed V and J ends, which lost 5 bases and 1 base, there was a span of 11 bases. Germline V CDR1 and CDR2: SGHTA, FQGTGA.

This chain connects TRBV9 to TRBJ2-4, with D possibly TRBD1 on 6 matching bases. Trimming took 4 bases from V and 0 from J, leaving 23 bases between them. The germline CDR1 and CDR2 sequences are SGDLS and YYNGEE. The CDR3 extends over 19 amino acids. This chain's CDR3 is CASSTPSSGTTVAKNIQYF. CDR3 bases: TGTGCCAGCAGCACACCCAGCTCCGGGACAACCGTAGCCAAAAACATTCAGTACTTC.

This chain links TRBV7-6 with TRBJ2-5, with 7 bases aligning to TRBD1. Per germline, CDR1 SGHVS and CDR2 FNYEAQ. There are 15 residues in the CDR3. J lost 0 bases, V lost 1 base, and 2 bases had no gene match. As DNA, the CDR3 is TGTGCCAGCAGCTTAGGACAGGGATACCAAGAGACCCAGTACTTC. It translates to CASSLGQGYQETQYF.

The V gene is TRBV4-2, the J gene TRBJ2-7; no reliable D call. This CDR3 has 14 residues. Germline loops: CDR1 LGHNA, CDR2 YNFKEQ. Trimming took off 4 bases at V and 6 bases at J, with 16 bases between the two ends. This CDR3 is CASSPYPQSLEQYF. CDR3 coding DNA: TGTGCCAGCAGCCCCTACCCCCAAAGCCTCGAGCAGTACTTC.

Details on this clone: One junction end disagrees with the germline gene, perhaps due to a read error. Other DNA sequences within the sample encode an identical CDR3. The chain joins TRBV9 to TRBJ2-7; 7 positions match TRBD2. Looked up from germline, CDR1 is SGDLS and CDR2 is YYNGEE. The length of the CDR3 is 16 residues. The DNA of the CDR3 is TGTGCCAGTAGCGTAGGGGTTTTGGCGGGAGCCCACGAGCAGTACTTC. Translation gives CASSVGVLAGAHEQYF.

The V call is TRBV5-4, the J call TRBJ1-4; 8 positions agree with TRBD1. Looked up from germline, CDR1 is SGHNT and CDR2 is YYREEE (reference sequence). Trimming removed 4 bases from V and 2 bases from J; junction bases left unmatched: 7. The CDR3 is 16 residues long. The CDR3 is CASSLRQGTTNEKLFF. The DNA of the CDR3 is TGTGCCAGCAGCCTCCGACAGGGGACGACTAATGAAAAACTGTTTTTT.

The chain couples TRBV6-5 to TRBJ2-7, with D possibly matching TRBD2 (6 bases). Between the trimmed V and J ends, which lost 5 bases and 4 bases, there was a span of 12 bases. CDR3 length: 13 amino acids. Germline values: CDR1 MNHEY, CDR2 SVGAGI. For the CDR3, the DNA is TGTGCCAGCAGTCAGACTAGTTATTACGAGCAGTACTTC. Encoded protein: CASSQTSYYEQYF.

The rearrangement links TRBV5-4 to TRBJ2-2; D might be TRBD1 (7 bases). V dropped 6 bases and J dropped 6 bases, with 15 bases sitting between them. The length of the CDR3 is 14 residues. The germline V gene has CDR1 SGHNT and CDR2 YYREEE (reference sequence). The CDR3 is CASTPEGAPGELFF. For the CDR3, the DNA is TGTGCCAGCACCCCGGAGGGGGCCCCCGGGGAGCTGTTTTTT. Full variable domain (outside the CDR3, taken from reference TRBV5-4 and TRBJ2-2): ETGVTQSPTHLIKTRGQQVTLRCSSQSGHNTVSWYQQALGQGPQFIFQYYREEENGRGNFPPRFSGLQFPNYSSELNVNALELDDSALYLCASTPEGAPGELFFGEGSRLTVL.

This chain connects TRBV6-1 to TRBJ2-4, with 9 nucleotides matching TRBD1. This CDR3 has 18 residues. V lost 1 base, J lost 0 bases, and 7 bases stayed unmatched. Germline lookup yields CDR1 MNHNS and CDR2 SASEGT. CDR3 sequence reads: CASSEELGQGLAKNIQYF. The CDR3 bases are TGTGCCAGCAGTGAAGAACTAGGACAGGGGTTAGCCAAAAACATTCAGTACTTC.

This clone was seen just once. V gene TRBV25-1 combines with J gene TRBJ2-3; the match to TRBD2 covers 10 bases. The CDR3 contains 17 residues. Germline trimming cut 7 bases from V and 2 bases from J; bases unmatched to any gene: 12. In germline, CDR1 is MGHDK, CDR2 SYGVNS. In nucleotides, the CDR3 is TGTGCCAGCACTTGGACTAGCGGAACATTTAACACAGATACGCAGTATTTT. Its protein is CASTWTSGTFNTDTQYF.

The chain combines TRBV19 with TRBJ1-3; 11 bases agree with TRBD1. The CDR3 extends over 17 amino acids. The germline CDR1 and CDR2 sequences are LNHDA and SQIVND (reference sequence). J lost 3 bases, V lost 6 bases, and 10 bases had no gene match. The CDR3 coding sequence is TGTGCCAGTAGAGTCGGAGGACAGGGGGCAGGTGGAAACACCATATATTTT. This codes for CASRVGGQGAGGNTIYF.

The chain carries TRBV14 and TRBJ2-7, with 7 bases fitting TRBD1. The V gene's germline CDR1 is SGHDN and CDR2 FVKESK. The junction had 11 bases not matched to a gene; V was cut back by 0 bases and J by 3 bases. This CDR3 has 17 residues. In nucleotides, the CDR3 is TGTGCCAGCAGCCAAGAGGTACAGGGGAAGACCATCTACGAGCAGTACTTC. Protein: CASSQEVQGKTIYEQYF.